This passage covers 19 T cell receptor beta chains from one sample sequenced in a study of blood T cell repertoires in COVID-19. Sequenced by immunoSEQ multiplex PCR; TCRdb stores in-frame clones only, minus some. The sample contains about 310,000 clones, 90% of which appear only once. Sequencing was performed on peripheral blood. These receptors were collected from a woman between 40 and 50 years old with COVID-19, enrolled during active disease.

The V call is TRBV4-3, the J call TRBJ1-2, with TRBD1 matching 9 bases. V lost 0 bases and J lost 7; bases outside the gene matches: 9. The V gene's germline CDR1 is LGHNA and CDR2 YSLEER. CDR3 length: 16 residues. Here the CDR3 DNA reads TGCGCCAGCAGCCAAGATGGGACAGGGTGGACCAGTGGCTACACCTTC. It encodes CASSQDGTGWTSGYTF.

The rearrangement links TRBV2 to TRBJ1-6, with 7 bases fitting TRBD1. Germline lookup yields CDR1 SNHLY and CDR2 FYNNEI. J lost 6 bases, V lost 1 base, and 6 bases had no gene match. The CDR3 is 16 amino acids. CDR3 protein: CASSEVRTGSNSPLHF. The CDR3 DNA is TGTGCCAGCAGTGAAGTACGGACAGGCAGTAATTCACCCCTCCACTTT.

The chain is built from TRBV9 and TRBJ1-2, with D tentatively TRBD1 (5 bases). Trimming stripped 0 bases from V and 2 bases from J, with 5 bases between. Germline CDR1 is SGDLS and CDR2 is YYNGEE. The CDR3 is made up of 13 amino acids. CDR3 coding DNA: TGTGCCAGCAGCGTAGCAGGGAACTATGGCTACACCTTC. Protein product: CASSVAGNYGYTF.

V usage is TRBV6-1 and J usage is TRBJ2-1; D remains unclear. The CDR3 is made up of 16 amino acids. The V end lost 2 bases, the J end lost 4 bases, and 15 bases lay between the germline ends. Germline loops: CDR1 MNHNS, CDR2 SASEGT. The CDR3 loop reads CASSERSRLLYNEQFF. CDR3 in DNA: TGTGCCAGCAGTGAAAGGTCACGACTCCTTTACAATGAGCAGTTCTTC.

The V call is TRBV10-3, the J call TRBJ1-2; D is uncertain. The germline V gene encodes CDR1 ENHRY and CDR2 SYGVKD. Trimming left V 4 bases short and J 2 bases short, with 17 bases between. The CDR3 loop spans 16 amino acids. DNA of the CDR3: TGTGCCATCAGTGCCGGTCCTCGGGGAGGGAACTATGGCTACACCTTC. Translating gives CAISAGPRGGNYGYTF.

This sequence joins TRBV19 and TRBJ1-2, with 7 bases identical to TRBD1. J lost 4 bases, V lost 4 bases, and 12 bases had no gene match. CDR1 and CDR2 (germline): LNHDA, SQIVND (reference sequence). The CDR3 has 16 amino acids. The CDR3, as DNA: TGTGCCAGTAGTACGTCTTTCGGGACAGAAATCTATGGCTACACCTTC. Translating gives CASSTSFGTEIYGYTF.

V is TRBV5-1 and J is TRBJ2-3; 13 bases agree with TRBD2. Trimming took 3 bases from V and 3 from J; bases not matched to a gene: 4. Germline CDR1 SGHRS, CDR2 YFSETQ. The CDR3 loop spans 16 amino acids. CDR3 coding DNA: TGCGCCAGCAGCTCGGGACTAGCGGGACTAACAGATACGCAGTATTTT. This translates into CASSSGLAGLTDTQYF.

This clone has only one observation. The chain combines TRBV11-2 with TRBJ2-7; D unclear. The ends were cut back, 8 bases at V and 2 bases at J, with 19 bases in the middle. This CDR3 region has 15 residues. Germline CDR1 reads SGHAT; CDR2 reads FQNNGV. The CDR3 loop reads CASALALSRTYEQYF. Here the CDR3 DNA reads TGTGCCAGCGCGCTTGCGCTCTCCAGGACCTACGAGCAGTACTTC.

Worth noting for this clone: The same CDR3 is also encoded by other DNA sequences in this sample. This chain connects TRBV7-2 to TRBJ1-5; possibly TRBD1 for D (5 bases). In germline, CDR1 is SGHTA, CDR2 FQGNSA. The CDR3 length is 15 residues. Deletions cut 0 bases from V and 4 bases from J, with 10 bases between. CDR3 DNA: TGTGCCAGCAGCTTAGCAGGGGTGGGGAATCAGCCCCAGCATTTT. The encoded protein is CASSLAGVGNQPQHF.

The sample holds one count of this clone. The chain links TRBV6-6 to TRBJ1-2; 7 bases agree with TRBD1. V was pared by 9 bases and J by 3 bases, with 7 bases of the junction left unmatched. The CDR3 runs 13 residues. The germline V gene has CDR1 MNHNY and CDR2 SVGAGI (reference sequence). The CDR3 loop is CASRQGEDYGYTF. In nucleotides, the CDR3 is TGTGCCAGTCGACAGGGTGAAGACTATGGCTACACCTTC.

This clone was seen just once. The chain joins TRBV29-1 to TRBJ1-2; D possibly corresponds to TRBD1 (5 bases). The length of the CDR3 is 13 residues. With 6 bases removed from V and 5 bases from J, the gap between germline ends came to 16 bases. CDR1 and CDR2 (germline): SQVTM, ANQGSEA. The CDR3 protein is CSVPERRGYGYTF. CDR3 in DNA: TGCAGCGTCCCTGAACGGAGGGGTTATGGCTACACCTTC. Looking up the rest from reference TRBV29-1 and TRBJ1-2 gives the full variable domain: SAVISQKPSRDICQRGTSLTIQCQVDSQVTMMFWYRQQPGQSLTLIATANQGSEATYESGFVIDKFPISRPNLTFSTLTVSNMSPEDSSIYLCSVPERRGYGYTFGSGTRLTVV.

This sequence joins TRBV27 and TRBJ2-1; TRBD2 aligns across 7 bases. Per the germline V gene, CDR1 is MNHEY and CDR2 is SMNVEV (reference sequence). J gave up 2 bases and V 8 bases, and 6 bases lay outside the gene matches. The CDR3 extends over 14 amino acids. CDR3 nucleotides: TGTGCCAGCTGGGGGGGTGGAGCCTACAATGAGCAGTTCTTC. Protein: CASWGGGAYNEQFF.

This clone was detected only a few times. The rearrangement uses TRBV7-9 and TRBJ2-7; TRBD1 matches at 8 bases. This CDR3 is 14 amino acids long. J was trimmed by 4 bases and V by 3 bases; bases with no gene match: 5. CDR1 is SEHNR, CDR2 FQNEAQ, per germline (reference sequence). CDR3 region: CASSFPDRGYEQYF. CDR3 coding DNA: TGTGCCAGCAGCTTTCCAGACAGGGGATACGAGCAGTACTTC.

This chain connects TRBV19 to TRBJ1-4; D might be TRBD1 (5 bases). Trimming shortened V by 3 bases and J by 3 bases, and 11 bases separated the two germline ends. The CDR3 is 15 amino acids. CDR1 is LNHDA, CDR2 SQIVND, per germline (reference sequence). CDR3 sequence (DNA): TGTGCCAGTAGTATCGTGGGGCCGCCTAATGAAAAACTGTTTTTT. Translation gives CASSIVGPPNEKLFF.

The genes are TRBV27 and TRBJ1-2, with 8 bases lining up with TRBD1. J lost 9 bases, V lost 2 bases, and 5 bases had no gene match. Per germline, CDR1 MNHEY and CDR2 SMNVEV (reference sequence). This CDR3 has 13 amino acids. The CDR3 DNA is TGTGCCAGCAGTTTACTACAGGGGGGACGCTACACCTTC. Translating gives CASSLLQGGRYTF.

This chain joins TRBV7-2 and TRBJ2-4; D remains unclear. The CDR3 sequence is 16 residues long. Germline CDR1 and CDR2: SGHTA and FQGNSA. V was cut by 4 bases and J by 0 bases, with 13 bases left in between. In nucleotides, the CDR3 is TGTGCCAGCAGCTCTCACTTAGCCCGAGCCAAAAACATTCAGTACTTC. As protein: CASSSHLARAKNIQYF.

This chain uses TRBV5-1 with TRBJ1-2; tentative D call: TRBD1 (5 bases). This CDR3 is built from 15 residues. The V and J ends lost 3 bases and 7 bases respectively, with 19 bases between them. Germline V CDR1 and CDR2: SGHRS, YFSETQ. The CDR3 DNA is TGCGCCAGCAGCTCTTTTGGGGGGAGCATACCTGGCTACACCTTC. Protein product: CASSSFGGSIPGYTF.

The V and J genes are TRBV7-2 and TRBJ2-7; 11 bases align to TRBD2. Germline assignment: CDR1 SGHTA and CDR2 FQGNSA. This CDR3 spans 18 amino acids. V was clipped by 1 base and J by 3 bases; unmatched bases: 11. CDR3 DNA sequence: TGTGCCAGCAGCTTAGTCGGGCTAGCGGGGGGATCTAGCTACGAGCAGTACTTC. Protein product: CASSLVGLAGGSSYEQYF.

The chain uses TRBV9 and TRBJ1-5; no reliable D call. Germline V gives CDR1 SGDLS, CDR2 YYNGEE. This CDR3 comprises 13 residues. Trimming shortened V by 3 bases and J by 7 bases, and 11 bases separated the two germline ends. CDR3 sequence reads: CASSAQPRQPQHF. The CDR3 coding sequence is TGTGCCAGCAGCGCCCAACCGCGGCAGCCCCAGCATTTT.